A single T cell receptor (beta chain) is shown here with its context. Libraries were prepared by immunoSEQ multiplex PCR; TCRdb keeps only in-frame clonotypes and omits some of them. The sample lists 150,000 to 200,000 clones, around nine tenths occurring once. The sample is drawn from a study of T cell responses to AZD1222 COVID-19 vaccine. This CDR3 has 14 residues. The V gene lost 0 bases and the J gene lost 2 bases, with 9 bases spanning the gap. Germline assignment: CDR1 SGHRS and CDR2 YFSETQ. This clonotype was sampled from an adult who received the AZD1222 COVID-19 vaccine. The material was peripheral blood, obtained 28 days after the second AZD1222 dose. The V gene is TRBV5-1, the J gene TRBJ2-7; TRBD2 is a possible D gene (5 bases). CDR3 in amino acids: CASSLERATYEQYF. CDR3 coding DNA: TGCGCCAGCAGCTTGGAGAGGGCTACCTACGAGCAGTACTTC.